One and the same sample provided the 17 T cell receptor beta chains below, sequenced in a study of OX40 agonist ivuxolimab in advanced cancers. Only in-frame clones appear in the TCRdb table, and some are missing; sequencing was by immunoSEQ multiplex PCR. Here the sample spans fewer than 85,000 clones, 70% to 90% being singletons. The sample was CD4+ or CD8+ T cells sorted from blood, taken in a trial of the OX40 agonist ivuxolimab. The source of these receptors is an adult with an advanced solid tumor such as melanoma, head and neck, liver or kidney cancer.

The V call is TRBV28, the J call TRBJ2-7; tentatively, D is TRBD2 (6 bases). The CDR3 is 15 amino acids. Germline V gene sequence: CDR1 MDHEN, CDR2 SYDVKM. V lost 10 bases and J lost 0, with 19 bases in between. The CDR3 DNA is TGTGCCACCTCCTCCCGGGACTTTAGCTCCTACGAGCAGTACTTC. This gives the protein CATSSRDFSSYEQYF.

The V gene is TRBV9, the J gene TRBJ2-7; D may match TRBD1 or TRBD2 (5 bases each). V was clipped by 7 bases and J by 1 base, with 12 bases between them. The CDR3 sequence is 13 residues long. Germline-derived CDR1 and CDR2 are SGDLS and YYNGEE. CDR3 sequence: CASGRDRSYEQYF. For the CDR3, the DNA is TGTGCCAGCGGCCGGGACCGATCCTACGAGCAGTACTTC.

The chain joins TRBV6-5 to TRBJ1-2; the D gene is possibly TRBD1 (6 bases). The length of the CDR3 is 12 residues. Germline lookup yields CDR1 MNHEY and CDR2 SVGAGI. V was trimmed by 5 bases and J by 6 bases, leaving 10 bases between them. The CDR3 DNA follows: TGTGCCAGCAGTATGCAGGGGAATGGCTACACCTTC. This translates into CASSMQGNGYTF.

The chain joins TRBV5-1 to TRBJ2-2, with 8 bases identical to TRBD1. V shed 2 bases, J shed 3 bases, and the junction held 3 bases outside the gene matches. The length of the CDR3 is 15 residues. In germline, CDR1 is SGHRS, CDR2 YFSETQ. The CDR3 sequence: CASSFQGADTGELFF. DNA of the CDR3: TGCGCCAGCAGCTTCCAGGGGGCGGACACCGGGGAGCTGTTTTTT. Filled out from reference TRBV5-1 and TRBJ2-2, the complete variable domain reads KAGVTQTPRYLIKTRGQQVTLSCSPISGHRSVSWYQQTPGQGLQFLFEYFSETQRNKGNFPGRFSGRQFSNSRSEMNVSTLELGDSALYLCASSFQGADTGELFFGEGSRLTVL.

This chain links TRBV19 with TRBJ1-4, with D tentatively TRBD1 (6 bases). V lost 5 bases, J lost 4 bases, and 14 bases lay in between. Germline values: CDR1 LNHDA, CDR2 SQIVND (reference sequence). The CDR3 is 15 amino acids. CDR3 loop: CASSGTGSRNEKLFF. CDR3 nucleotides: TGTGCCAGTAGTGGTACAGGGTCCCGTAATGAAAAACTGTTTTTT.

CDR3 nucleotides: TGTGCCAGTAGTATAGCCGGGGGGAACACTGAAGCTTTCTTT. It yields the protein CASSIAGGNTEAFF. The chain combines TRBV19 with TRBJ1-1, with D possibly matching TRBD1 (5 bases). CDR1 and CDR2 from the germline V gene are LNHDA and SQIVND (reference sequence). CDR3 length equals 14 residues. The ends were cut back, 1 base at V and 1 base at J, with 7 bases in the middle. Variable domain in full (rest from reference TRBV19 and TRBJ1-1): DGGITQSPKYLFRKEGQNVTLSCEQNLNHDAMYWYRQDPGQGLRLIYYSQIVNDFQKGDIAEGYSVSREKKESFPLTVTSAQKNPTAFYLCASSIAGGNTEAFFGQGTRLTVV.

The CDR3 protein is CASSLGLRMNTEAFF. CDR3 DNA sequence: TGTGCCAGCAGTTTGGGGCTAAGAATGAACACTGAAGCTTTCTTT. V is TRBV27 and J is TRBJ1-1, with D possibly matching TRBD1 (5 bases). Germline V gives CDR1 MNHEY, CDR2 SMNVEV (reference sequence). CDR3 length: 15 amino acids. Trimming removed 3 bases at V and 0 bases at J, with 11 bases between.

The table lists this clone with a few counts. The V and J genes are TRBV7-9 and TRBJ2-7; D possibly corresponds to TRBD1 (6 bases). Looked up from germline, CDR1 is SEHNR and CDR2 is FQNEAQ (reference sequence). The CDR3 loop spans 15 amino acids. V was pared by 4 bases and J by 1 base, with 14 bases between. The CDR3 spells CASSSIQGKSYEQYF. As DNA, the CDR3 is TGTGCCAGCAGCTCCATACAGGGAAAGTCCTACGAGCAGTACTTC.

The V call is TRBV19, the J call TRBJ1-5, with 8 nucleotides matching TRBD1. The CDR3 is 14 amino acids. Germline V gene lookup returns CDR1 LNHDA and CDR2 SQIVND (reference sequence). The V gene end was trimmed by 6 bases and the J gene end by 6 bases; junction bases not matched to a gene: 7. The DNA of the CDR3 is TGTGCCAGTAGCCGAGGGACAGGTATTCAGCCCCAGCATTTT. Protein: CASSRGTGIQPQHF.

The CDR3 DNA sequence: TGTGCCAGCAATCCGACTAGCGGGAGGGCCCACAATGAGCAGTTCTTC. This codes for CASNPTSGRAHNEQFF. The chain couples TRBV2 to TRBJ2-1, with TRBD2 identical over 14 bases. Germline CDR1 SNHLY, CDR2 FYNNEI. CDR3 size: 16 residues. The V gene end was trimmed by 7 bases and the J gene end by 5 bases; junction bases not matched to a gene: 7.

This rearrangement joins TRBV7-2 to TRBJ1-1; possible D gene TRBD1, 6 bases. Trimming took 5 bases from V and 1 from J, leaving 14 bases between them. The germline CDR1 and CDR2 sequences are SGHTA and FQGNSA. The CDR3 runs 15 residues. CDR3 sequence: CASSPHRVENTEAFF. Here the CDR3 DNA reads TGTGCCAGCAGCCCGCACAGGGTTGAGAACACTGAAGCTTTCTTT.

The chain has TRBV4-2 and TRBJ1-2, with D possibly TRBD1 on 5 matching bases. The CDR3 contains 16 residues. The germline V gene has CDR1 LGHNA and CDR2 YNFKEQ. Trimming removed 6 bases from V and 3 bases from J, with 20 bases in between. The CDR3 region is CASSFSGGGMDYGYTF. As DNA, the CDR3 is TGTGCCAGCAGTTTTTCCGGGGGGGGAATGGACTATGGCTACACCTTC.

This clone was found once. The rearrangement uses TRBV5-1 and TRBJ2-3; tentatively, D is TRBD2 (6 bases). V lost 0 bases and J lost 1, with 12 bases in between. Germline CDR1 and CDR2: SGHRS and YFSETQ. The CDR3 sequence is 16 residues long. The CDR3 reads CASSLDTSWGTDTQYF. CDR3 bases: TGCGCCAGCAGCTTGGACACTAGCTGGGGCACAGATACGCAGTATTTT.

This chain joins TRBV14 and TRBJ1-3; TRBD1 aligns across 7 bases. Germline V gene lookup returns CDR1 SGHDN and CDR2 FVKESK. The length of the CDR3 is 15 residues. J gave up 3 bases and V 1 base, and 3 bases lay outside the gene matches. The CDR3 DNA reads TGTGCCAGCAGCCAAGTAGGGGGCGTTGGAAACACCATATATTTT. It is translated as CASSQVGGVGNTIYF.

For the CDR3, the DNA is TGTGCCAGCAGTTACTTCCCACAGACCAACACAGATACGCAGTATTTT. Translating gives CASSYFPQTNTDTQYF. The J gene is TRBJ2-3, the V gene TRBV6-5, with D unclear. The CDR3 length is 16 residues. Germline assignment: CDR1 MNHEY and CDR2 SVGAGI. V lost 1 base and J lost 2, with 13 bases in between.

Concerning this clone itself: The same CDR3 is also encoded by other DNA sequences in this sample. The chain carries TRBV27 and TRBJ1-1; D unclear. Germline values: CDR1 MNHEY, CDR2 SMNVEV (reference sequence). The CDR3 runs to 13 residues. V lost 2 bases, J lost 1 base, and 5 bases lay in between. The CDR3 spells CASSLHRNTEAFF. The CDR3 region has the DNA TGTGCCAGCAGTTTACACAGGAACACTGAAGCTTTCTTT.

The rearrangement links TRBV6-1 to TRBJ2-5; D gene unclear. Between the trimmed V and J ends, which lost 1 base and 7 bases, there was a span of 10 bases. Per germline, CDR1 MNHNS and CDR2 SASEGT. The CDR3 covers 13 residues. The CDR3 nucleotides are TGTGCCAGCAGTGAAGACACCCGGGCGACCCAGTACTTC. Its translation: CASSEDTRATQYF.